The present T cell receptor beta chain was sequenced within a study of PD-L1 blockade in urothelial cancer. Study-wide context: In terms of prior chemotherapy, patients had received 0 to 3 regimens.

Only in-frame clones appear in the TCRdb table, and some are missing; sequencing was by immunoSEQ multiplex PCR. The sample contains fewer than 130,000 clones, about 85% of which appear only once. This CDR3 spans 12 amino acids. The germline V gene encodes CDR1 WSHSY and CDR2 SAAADI. V lost 9 bases and J 0 bases, leaving 8 bases between the germline ends. The table lists this clone with a few counts. J is TRBJ1-1 and V is TRBV10-2; unclear D gene. The clonotype was recovered from a man aged 45-60 years with urothelial cancer. Material: PBMCs, obtained around atezolizumab (anti-PD-L1) treatment. The CDR3 region is CASRTVNTEAFF. The CDR3 nucleotides are TGCGCCAGTAGGACTGTGAACACTGAAGCTTTCTTT.